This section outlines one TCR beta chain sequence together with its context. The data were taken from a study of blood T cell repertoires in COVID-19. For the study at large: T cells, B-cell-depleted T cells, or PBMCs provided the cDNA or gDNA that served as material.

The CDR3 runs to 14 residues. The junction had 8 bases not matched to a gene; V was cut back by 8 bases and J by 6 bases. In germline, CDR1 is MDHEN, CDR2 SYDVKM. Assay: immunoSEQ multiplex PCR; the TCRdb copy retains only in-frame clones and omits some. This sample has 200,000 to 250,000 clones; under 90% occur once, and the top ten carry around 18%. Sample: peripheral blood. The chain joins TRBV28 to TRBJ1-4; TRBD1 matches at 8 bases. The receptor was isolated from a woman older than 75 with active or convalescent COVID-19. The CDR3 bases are TGTGCCAGCGGGTCGACAGGGGAGGATGAAAAACTGTTTTTT. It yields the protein CASGSTGEDEKLFF. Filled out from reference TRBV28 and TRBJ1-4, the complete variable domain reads DVKVTQSSRYLVKRTGEKVFLECVQDMDHENMFWYRQDPGLGLRLIYFSYDVKMKEKGDIPEGYSVSREKKERFSLILESASTNQTSMYLCASGSTGEDEKLFFGSGTQLSVL.